This T cell receptor beta chain was documented in a study of blood T cells in healthy people across ages. The CDR3 has 14 amino acids. CDR1 and CDR2 from the germline V gene are SGHRS and YFSETQ. V was trimmed by 2 bases and J by 5 bases, leaving 13 bases between them. For the second PCR, which ran for about 6 to 12 cycles, a sample-barcoded 5' primer and a J-beta primer mix were used. Using its own MiXCR run on the 5' RACE reads, TCRdb lists one record per CDR3 protein. The top ten clones hold about a quarter of a sample with 650,000 to 900,000 distinct CDR3 sequences, about 62% of them seen once. The chain is built from TRBV5-1 and TRBJ2-5; a weak D match, TRBD2 (7 bases). The TCR sequence derives from a man under 40 in good health. The sample was blood. The CDR3 DNA reads as TGCGCCAGCAGCTTCGGCGGGGGCTACGAGACCCAGTACTTC. Its translation is CASSFGGGYETQYF.